This is a list of T cell receptor beta chains from one sample in a study of shared clonotypes between healthy human individuals. Only in-frame clones appear in the TCRdb table, and some are missing; sequencing was by immunoSEQ multiplex PCR. The sample consists of over a million clones, around 97% of them appearing once. The sample taken for sequencing was naive CD4+ T cells sorted from blood. These receptor sequences come from a man aged 25-45 years in good health. The CDR3 runs from the conserved cysteine through the conserved F or W. The D gene is left open where the match is weak. A clone size is listed for some rows: how often the clone was seen (once, few, many), or a class if it is expanded.

v_gene	d_gene	j_gene	abundance	CDR3nt	CDR3aa
TRBV7-2	-	TRBJ2-3	-	TGTGCCAGCAGCTTAGGAGGGATCTCAGATACGCAGTATTTT	CASSLGGISDTQYF
TRBV5-1	-	TRBJ2-1	-	TGCGCCAGCAGCCTACTAGCCTTCTACAATGAGCAGTTCTTC	CASSLLAFYNEQFF
TRBV7-9	-	TRBJ1-1	-	TGTGCCAGCAGCCTGTTACAGGGCACTGAAGCTTTCTTT	CASSLLQGTEAFF
TRBV4-1	TRBD1	TRBJ1-4	-	TGCGCCAGCAGCCAAGATCGCCAATCGGGACAGGGCACTAATGAAAAACTGTTTTTT	CASSQDRQSGQGTNEKLFF
TRBV4-3	-	TRBJ2-1	-	TGCGCCAGCAGTCTTGGAGGTAGGAGTGAGCAGTTCTTC	CASSLGGRSEQFF
TRBV5-1	TRBD1	TRBJ1-1	-	TGCGCCAGCACCGGACAGGGGTTCACTGAAGCTTTCTTT	CASTGQGFTEAFF
TRBV6-1	-	TRBJ1-5	few	TGTGCCAGCACTCCAGGCGGGGGGCCCCAGCATTTT	CASTPGGGPQHF
TRBV7-8	-	TRBJ2-7	-	TGTGCCACTACGGACGGATCCTACGAGCAGTACTTC	CATTDGSYEQYF
TRBV11-2	-	TRBJ2-3	-	TGTGCCAGCAGCTTAGATTCGGAAGATACGCAGTATTTT	CASSLDSEDTQYF
TRBV2	-	TRBJ2-7	-	TGTGCCAGCGTCTTCGGTGCGGCGTCCTACGAGCAGTACTTC	CASVFGAASYEQYF
TRBV6-1	TRBD1	TRBJ1-1	-	TGTGCCAGCAGTGGATTACCAGGGGGACGGAGTGCCACTGAAGCTTTCTTT	CASSGLPGGRSATEAFF
TRBV5-1	-	TRBJ1-1	-	TGCGCCAGCAGCGTTATCATGAGGGGCACTGAAGCTTTCTTT	CASSVIMRGTEAFF
TRBV5-4	TRBD1	TRBJ2-1	-	TGTGCCAGCAGCTTGGTTGCGACAGGGAATTACAATGAGCAGTTCTTC	CASSLVATGNYNEQFF
TRBV5-1	TRBD1	TRBJ2-1	-	TGCGCCAGCAGCCCCGGGACAGGGCATAACAATGAGCAGTTCTTC	CASSPGTGHNNEQFF
TRBV11-2	TRBD1	TRBJ2-7	-	TGTGCCAGCAGCTTCGGACAGGGGGCCATCTACGAGCAGTACTTC	CASSFGQGAIYEQYF
TRBV9	TRBD2	TRBJ2-2	-	TGTGCCAGCAGCGTGAGGGGGACTAGCAGTGTCACCGGGGAGCTGTTTTTT	CASSVRGTSSVTGELFF
TRBV5-4	TRBD1	TRBJ2-2	-	TGTGCCAGCAGCACCGGACAGGGGGCGCCCGGGGAGCTGTTTTTT	CASSTGQGAPGELFF
TRBV4-3	-	TRBJ2-3	-	TGCGCCAGCAGCCAAGAGGCCTCTAGCACAGATACGCAGTATTTT	CASSQEASSTDTQYF
TRBV5-1	-	TRBJ2-3	-	TGCGCCAGCAGCCCAAGCCCTACCGTGGATACGCAGTATTTT	CASSPSPTVDTQYF
TRBV7-9	-	TRBJ2-2	-	TGTGCCAGCAGCTTAGACTTGAACACCGGGGAGCTGTTTTTT	CASSLDLNTGELFF
TRBV5-4	-	TRBJ2-5	-	TGTGCCAGCAGCTTGGGGACAGACCAAGAGACCCAGTACTTC	CASSLGTDQETQYF
TRBV10-1	-	TRBJ2-1	-	TGCGCCAGCAGTGCTGGGAGGGGGAGCTCCTACAATGAGCAGTTCTTC	CASSAGRGSSYNEQFF
TRBV2	TRBD2	TRBJ2-1	-	TGTGCCAGCAGTCGGACGAGATGGACTAGCGGCGATGAGCAGTTCTTC	CASSRTRWTSGDEQFF
TRBV27	-	TRBJ2-7	few	TGTGCCAGCAGCCATCTAAGGGAGCAGTACTTC	CASSHLREQYF
TRBV6-5	-	TRBJ2-7	-	TGTGCCAGCAGTTTCACTAGTTCGGCGGTCTACGAGCAGTACTTC	CASSFTSSAVYEQYF
TRBV19	TRBD1	TRBJ2-4	few	TGTGCCAGCCGACAGGGGGCAGGGTTTCAGTACATTCAGTACTTC	CASRQGAGFQYIQYF
TRBV9	TRBD1	TRBJ2-5	-	TGTGCCAGCAGCGTAGCCACAGGGGGCTGGGAGACCCAGTACTTC	CASSVATGGWETQYF
TRBV21-1	-	TRBJ2-1	once	TGTGCCAGCACCGCAGGACAGGGGCCTTACAATGAGCAGTTCTTC	CASTAGQGPYNEQFF
TRBV7-2	-	TRBJ2-1	-	TGTGCCAGCAGCTCCAGGGGACCATGGCAGTTCTTC	CASSSRGPWQFF
TRBV9	-	TRBJ2-5	-	TGTGCCAGCAGCGAGGGCCAGGCCCAAGAGACCCAGTACTTC	CASSEGQAQETQYF
TRBV5-1	-	TRBJ1-1	-	TGCGCCAGCAGCTTGGGTCCAAGAACAGGGATTAAGGCTGAAGCTTTCTTT	CASSLGPRTGIKAEAFF
TRBV5-1	-	TRBJ2-1	-	TGCGCCAGCAGCCCCCCGGGGCAATATGAGCAGTTCTTC	CASSPPGQYEQFF
TRBV19	-	TRBJ1-4	-	TGTGCCAGTAGTGGGATGGTAAATGAAAAACTGTTTTTT	CASSGMVNEKLFF
TRBV6-5	TRBD1	TRBJ1-2	-	TGTGCCAGCAGTCTGGGGACAGGGGCGGGCTATGGCTACACCTTC	CASSLGTGAGYGYTF
TRBV5-1	TRBD1	TRBJ2-2	-	TGCGCCAGCAGCCCGACAGGGAGAGCCGGGGAGCTGTTTTTT	CASSPTGRAGELFF
TRBV28	-	TRBJ1-1	-	TGTGCCAGCAGTTTAGGCTGGAACGCTTTCTTT	CASSLGWNAFF
TRBV4-3	-	TRBJ1-2	-	TGCGCCAGCAGCCAAAGGAATGGTGGGAACTATGGCTACACCTTC	CASSQRNGGNYGYTF
TRBV7-2	-	TRBJ2-1	-	TGTGCCAGCAGCTTAGTGGGCGCGGGACCCTACAATGAGCAGTTCTTC	CASSLVGAGPYNEQFF
TRBV28	-	TRBJ2-3	-	TGTGCCAGCAGCCTAACATTGGGGGCAGGCCCGTATTGGGCGCAGTATTTT	CASSLTLGAGPYWAQYF
TRBV7-3	-	TRBJ2-1	-	TGTGCCAGCAGCATTAATACCGGGGGTATGAATGAGCAGTTCTTC	CASSINTGGMNEQFF
TRBV6-1	-	TRBJ2-3	-	TGTGCCAGCAGTGAAACGTCTTTCGGCACAGATACGCAGTATTTT	CASSETSFGTDTQYF
TRBV9	TRBD2	TRBJ2-1	-	TGTGCCAGCAGCACAGCGGGGGTCTACAATGAGCAGTTCTTC	CASSTAGVYNEQFF
TRBV7-8	TRBD2	TRBJ2-1	-	TGTGCCAGCAGCCTACCGGGACTAGCGGGGTTGAATGAGCAGTTCTTC	CASSLPGLAGLNEQFF